This paragraph reports one T cell receptor beta chain. Using immunoSEQ multiplex PCR, the repertoire was profiled, and TCRdb retains in-frame clones only, with some absent. The profile shows 100,000 or so clones, more than 75% of them singletons. The data were obtained in a study of control samples from healthy donors and cancer patients. The junction had 7 bases not matched to a gene; V was cut back by 0 bases and J by 4 bases. Per germline, CDR1 MNHEY and CDR2 SMNVEV (reference sequence). This CDR3 contains 16 residues. The V gene is TRBV27, the J gene TRBJ1-2; 8 bases are shared with TRBD1. Sequencing was performed on blood. The source is a woman aged 50 to 65 in good health. CDR3 sequence (DNA): TGTGCCAGCAGTTTATCGAACACAGGGGGTCGCTATGGCTACACCTTC. Protein product: CASSLSNTGGRYGYTF.